This T cell receptor beta chain was retrieved from a study of CD8 T cells in ankylosing spondylitis. TCRdb processed the 5' RACE reads anew with MiXCR; each CDR3 protein has one entry. The table has under 400,000 distinct CDR3 sequences, 9.5% to 13% seen once; the top ten hold roughly 9.5%. This clonotype occurred many times. Germline V gene sequence: CDR1 LNHNV, CDR2 YYDKDF (reference sequence). The CDR3 spans 11 residues. V lost 6 bases and J 2 bases, leaving 1 base between the germline ends. Sequences were obtained from blood, either unsorted or a sorted T cell fraction (not recorded which). This clonotype was sampled from a female donor with ankylosing spondylitis or in good health (not recorded which). The chain recombines TRBV15 with TRBJ2-2; D unclear. The CDR3 DNA sequence: TGTGCCACCAGTAACACCGGGGAGCTGTTTTTT. The encoded protein is CATSNTGELFF.